Below are 13 T cell receptor beta chains sequenced from a single sample in a study of blood T cell repertoires in COVID-19. Profiled with immunoSEQ multiplex PCR; TCRdb holds only in-frame clones, not every one. The sample includes some 290,000 clones, around 85% of them seen just once. What was sequenced was peripheral blood. These receptors were taken from a woman aged 25-40 years with COVID-19, enrolled during active disease.

The chain joins TRBV3-1 (or the pseudogene TRBV3-2) to TRBJ2-4; D is unresolved. From germline, CDR1 is LGHDT and CDR2 YNNKEL (reference sequence). V gave up 3 bases and J gave up 0 bases, with 6 bases separating them. The CDR3 loop spans 14 amino acids. This CDR3 is CASSHELAKNIQYF. In nucleotides, the CDR3 is TGTGCCAGCAGCCATGAACTAGCCAAAAACATTCAGTACTTC.

The chain recombines TRBV19 with TRBJ1-6, with TRBD1 as a possible D gene (5 bases). Per germline, CDR1 LNHDA and CDR2 SQIVND (reference sequence). The CDR3 sequence is 18 residues long. V lost 5 bases to trimming and J lost 0 bases, with 17 bases between them. CDR3 in amino acids: CASSGTGVWSSYNSPLHF. In DNA form, the CDR3 reads TGTGCCAGTAGTGGGACTGGGGTCTGGAGCTCCTATAATTCACCCCTCCACTTT.

The V gene is TRBV5-5, the J gene TRBJ1-1; D ambiguous. V lost 3 bases to trimming and J lost 1 base, with 7 bases between them. Germline CDR1 SGHKS, CDR2 YYEKEE (reference sequence). The CDR3 spans 13 residues. CDR3 sequence (DNA): TGTGCCAGCAGCTCCTATTCGAACACTGAAGCTTTCTTT. It is translated as CASSSYSNTEAFF. The full variable domain, in which reference TRBV5-5 and TRBJ1-1 provide the parts outside the CDR3, is DAGVTQSPTHLIKTRGQQVTLRCSPISGHKSVSWYQQVLGQGPQFIFQYYEKEERGRGNFPDRFSARQFPNYSSELNVNALLLGDSALYLCASSSYSNTEAFFGQGTRLTVV.

The chain carries TRBV11-2 and TRBJ2-5; 12 bases map to TRBD2. The CDR3 length is 18 residues. V lost 1 base to trimming and J lost 4 bases; unmatched junction nucleotides: 10. Per germline, CDR1 SGHAT and CDR2 FQNNGV. In DNA, the CDR3 is TGTGCCAGCAGCTTAGGTGGACTAGCGGGGAACCTGGGAGAGACCCAGTACTTC. This sequence encodes CASSLGGLAGNLGETQYF. Combining the CDR3 with reference TRBV11-2 and TRBJ2-5 gives the whole variable domain EAGVAQSPRYKIIEKRQSVAFWCNPISGHATLYWYQQILGQGPKLLIQFQNNGVVDDSQLPKDRFSAERLKGVDSTLKIQPAKLEDSAVYLCASSLGGLAGNLGETQYFGPGTRLLVL.

This chain joins TRBV6-5 and TRBJ1-3; D remains unclear. This CDR3 spans 14 amino acids. From germline, CDR1 is MNHEY and CDR2 SVGAGI. The V gene lost 6 bases and the J gene lost 1 base, with 10 bases spanning the gap. The CDR3 DNA is TGTGCCAGCAGGCACAGTGGGTCTGGAAACACCATATATTTT. Translation gives CASRHSGSGNTIYF.

V usage is TRBV28 and J usage is TRBJ2-7, with 8 nucleotides matching TRBD1. Germline V CDR1 and CDR2: MDHEN, SYDVKM. CDR3 size: 13 residues. The ends lost 6 bases at V and 5 bases at J; junction bases unmatched: 6. The CDR3, as DNA: TGTGCCAGCAGAAGACCAGGGGGCCACGAGCAGTACTTC. As protein: CASRRPGGHEQYF.

The V gene is TRBV16, the J gene TRBJ1-2; TRBD1 might be the D (5 bases). The germline CDR1 and CDR2 sequences are KGHSY and FQNENV. The CDR3 has 16 amino acids. V was trimmed by 2 bases and J by 6 bases, leaving 19 bases between them. The CDR3 region has the DNA TGTGCCAGCAGCCAAAGACGGCCGGGCCAGGGAAATGGCTACACCTTC. Its translation: CASSQRRPGQGNGYTF.

The chain uses TRBV5-6 and TRBJ2-5; D possibly corresponds to TRBD1 (7 bases). The CDR3 is made up of 16 amino acids. V was cut by 4 bases and J by 2 bases, with 18 bases left in between. CDR1 is SGHDT and CDR2 is YYEEEE in the germline V gene. The CDR3 nucleotides are TGTGCCAGCAGCCAGGGGGGCACGGGGGCTCAAGAGACCCAGTACTTC. Translated, it gives CASSQGGTGAQETQYF.

The chain carries TRBV7-7 and TRBJ2-2, with a weak D call TRBD1 (6 bases). CDR3 length: 15 residues. V gave up 5 bases and J gave up 3 bases, with 13 bases separating them. Looked up from germline, CDR1 is SSHAT and CDR2 is FNYEAQ (reference sequence). Written as DNA, the CDR3 is TGTGCCAGCAGCGGTGGGGGCAGGTACACCGGGGAGCTGTTTTTT. As protein: CASSGGGRYTGELFF.

This chain links TRBV19 with TRBJ2-2; D remains unclear. The V end was cut by 7 bases, the J end by 8 bases, with 14 bases between. Germline V CDR1 and CDR2: LNHDA, SQIVND (reference sequence). The CDR3 is 13 amino acids. The DNA for the CDR3 is TGTGCCAGTAAAAGTTATAGTCCTGGGGAGCTGTTTTTT. Translation: CASKSYSPGELFF.

The chain recombines TRBV11-2 with TRBJ2-7, with D perhaps TRBD2 (5 bases). From germline, CDR1 is SGHAT and CDR2 FQNNGV. The CDR3 consists of 14 residues. Trimming took off 5 bases at V and 1 base at J, with 12 bases between the two ends. The CDR3: CASSLPGISYEQYF. The CDR3 nucleotides read TGTGCCAGCAGCCTACCCGGGATTTCCTACGAGCAGTACTTC.

The J gene is TRBJ2-1, the V gene TRBV19, with 8 bases aligning to TRBD2. The CDR3 sequence is 12 residues long. The V gene's germline CDR1 is LNHDA and CDR2 SQIVND (reference sequence). Germline trimming cut 3 bases from V and 10 bases from J; bases unmatched to any gene: 2. The CDR3 bases are TGTGCCAGTAGTATGGTAGCGGGGGAGCAGTTCTTC. Translating gives CASSMVAGEQFF.

The chain has TRBV25-1 and TRBJ1-1; D possibly corresponds to TRBD1 (5 bases). The CDR3 spans 17 residues. Trimming cost V 3 bases and J 6 bases, with 23 bases left between them. From germline, CDR1 is MGHDK and CDR2 SYGVNS. This chain's CDR3 is CASSDITAGPKKAEAFF. Written as DNA, the CDR3 is TGTGCCAGCAGTGACATCACCGCAGGGCCTAAAAAAGCTGAAGCTTTCTTT.